These 8 T cell receptor beta chains were all obtained from the same sample, sequenced in a study of T-cell memory formation after mild COVID-19. In TCRdb, the 5' RACE reads were re-called with MiXCR into one record per CDR3 protein. Of fewer than 150,000 distinct CDR3 sequences listed, 13% to 15% are singletons. The specimen sequenced was PBMCs or a T cell subset sorted from them (not recorded which). These receptors all come from an adult woman who had mild COVID-19 (a few samples of this study predate the infection). Cell type and time point are not known.

The rearrangement uses TRBV29-1 and TRBJ2-1, with 11 positions matching TRBD2. The ends lost 3 bases at V and 4 bases at J; junction bases unmatched: 17. The germline CDR1 and CDR2 sequences are SQVTM and ANQGSEA. CDR3 length: 19 amino acids. The CDR3 protein is CSVDSAVGGLAELYNEQFF. CDR3 nucleotides: TGCAGCGTTGATTCAGCTGTAGGGGGACTAGCGGAGCTTTACAATGAGCAGTTCTTC.

This rearrangement joins TRBV19 to TRBJ2-7; no definite D call. This CDR3 is built from 13 residues. Germline values: CDR1 LNHDA, CDR2 SQIVND (reference sequence). V was pared by 1 base and J by 3 bases, with 7 bases between. CDR3 sequence: CASSIGASYEQYF. DNA of the CDR3: TGTGCCAGTAGTATAGGGGCCAGCTACGAGCAGTACTTC.

This clonotype has at least ten counts. The CDR3 DNA is TGTGCCAGCAGTGACTCAGCCAGGGGCAATGAGCAGTTCTTC. Its protein product is CASSDSARGNEQFF. The chain joins TRBV6-4 to TRBJ2-1; maybe TRBD1 (6 bases). The CDR3 is 14 residues long. V lost 0 bases to trimming and J lost 6 bases, with 9 bases between them. Germline V gene data show CDR1 as MRHNA and CDR2 as SNTAGT.

This clonotype occurred a few times. This chain uses TRBV7-9 with TRBJ2-1, with D perhaps given as TRBD1 or TRBD2 (5 bases each). The CDR3 is 13 amino acids. Germline-derived CDR1 and CDR2 are SEHNR and FQNEAQ (reference sequence). V was clipped by 4 bases and J by 8 bases, with 12 bases between them. The chain's CDR3 is CASSSRDGDEQFF. CDR3 DNA sequence: TGTGCCAGCAGCTCCAGGGACGGCGATGAGCAGTTCTTC. Filled out from reference TRBV7-9 and TRBJ2-1, the complete variable domain reads DTGVSQNPRHKITKRGQNVTFRCDPISEHNRLYWYRQTLGQGPEFLTYFQNEAQLEKSRLLSDRFSAERPKGSFSTLEIQRTEQGDSAMYLCASSSRDGDEQFFGPGTRLTVL.

V usage is TRBV7-9 and J usage is TRBJ2-1; D possibly uses TRBD1 or TRBD2 (5 bases each). The CDR3 is 16 residues long. Germline V gene data show CDR1 as SEHNR and CDR2 as FQNEAQ (reference sequence). V was pared by 0 bases and J by 6 bases, with 15 bases between. The DNA of the CDR3 is TGTGCCAGCAGCTTAGCCCCCGGGACCCTCTCCAATGAGCAGTTCTTC. Encoded protein: CASSLAPGTLSNEQFF.

This clonotype turned up a few times. V gene TRBV20-1 combines with J gene TRBJ1-1; the D gene is possibly TRBD1 (6 bases). This CDR3 has 12 amino acids. V gave up 5 bases and J gave up 4 bases, with 11 bases separating them. Germline V gene data show CDR1 as DFQATT and CDR2 as SNEGSKA (reference sequence). This CDR3 is CSAGGGGTEAFF. CDR3 DNA sequence: TGCAGTGCTGGAGGGGGTGGCACTGAAGCTTTCTTT.

This clonotype turned up a few times. The CDR3 bases are TGCAGCGTTGAGAAAAACTCCTACGAGCAGTACTTC. Encoded protein: CSVEKNSYEQYF. The chain links TRBV29-1 to TRBJ2-7; D ambiguous. V lost 3 bases to trimming and J lost 0 bases, with 6 bases between them. The CDR3 contains 12 residues. Germline loops: CDR1 SQVTM, CDR2 ANQGSEA.

Written as DNA, the CDR3 is TGTGCCAGCAGCTTAGAAGGTAGTCAGGTTAATCAGCCCCAGCATTTT. Translating it yields CASSLEGSQVNQPQHF. The rearrangement joins TRBV11-2 to TRBJ1-5; D gene unclear. Trimming stripped 0 bases from V and 4 bases from J, with 13 bases between. The CDR3 consists of 16 residues. Per the germline V gene, CDR1 is SGHAT and CDR2 is FQNNGV. Together with reference TRBV11-2 and TRBJ1-5, the CDR3 gives the full variable domain: EAGVAQSPRYKIIEKRQSVAFWCNPISGHATLYWYQQILGQGPKLLIQFQNNGVVDDSQLPKDRFSAERLKGVDSTLKIQPAKLEDSAVYLCASSLEGSQVNQPQHFGDGTRLSIL.